A single T cell receptor (beta chain) is shown here with its context. This CDR3 contains 14 residues. With 3 bases removed from V and 2 bases from J, the gap between germline ends came to 9 bases. The germline CDR1 and CDR2 sequences are SGHTA and FQGNSA. Repertoires were generated with immunoSEQ multiplex PCR, while TCRdb's copy carries only in-frame clones and drops some. The sample contains about 38,000 clones, about 93% of which appear only once. The sample originates from a study of T cell changes during pregnancy in multiple sclerosis. The J gene is TRBJ2-3, the V gene TRBV7-2; D call uncertain. The sample here was CD4+ T cells from peripheral blood mononuclear cells, taken after pregnancy. The receptor comes from a female donor in good health, enrolled as a control in a pregnancy study. The CDR3 DNA follows: TGTGCCAGCAGCTTCTCGACATCCACAGATACGCAGTATTTT. Amino acids: CASSFSTSTDTQYF.